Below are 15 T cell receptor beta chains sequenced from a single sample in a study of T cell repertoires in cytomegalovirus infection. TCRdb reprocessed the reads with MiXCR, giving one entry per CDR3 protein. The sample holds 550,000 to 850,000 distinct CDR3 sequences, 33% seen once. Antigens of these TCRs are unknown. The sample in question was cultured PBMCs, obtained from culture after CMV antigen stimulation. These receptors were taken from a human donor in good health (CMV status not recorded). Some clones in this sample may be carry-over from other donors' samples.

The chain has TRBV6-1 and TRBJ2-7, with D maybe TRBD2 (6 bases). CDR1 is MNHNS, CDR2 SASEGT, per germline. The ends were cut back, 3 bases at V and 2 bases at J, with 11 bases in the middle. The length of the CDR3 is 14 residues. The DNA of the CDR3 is TGTGCCAGCAGTGAGCCGGGCGGGGCCTACGAGCAGTACTTC. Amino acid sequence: CASSEPGGAYEQYF.

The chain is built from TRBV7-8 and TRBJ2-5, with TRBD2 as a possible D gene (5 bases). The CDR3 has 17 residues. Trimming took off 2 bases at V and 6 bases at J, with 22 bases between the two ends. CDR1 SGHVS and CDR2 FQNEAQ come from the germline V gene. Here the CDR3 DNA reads TGTGCCAGCAGCTTAAGCAAGGTCGGAGGCGGGCAGCAGACCCAGTACTTC. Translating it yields CASSLSKVGGGQQTQYF.

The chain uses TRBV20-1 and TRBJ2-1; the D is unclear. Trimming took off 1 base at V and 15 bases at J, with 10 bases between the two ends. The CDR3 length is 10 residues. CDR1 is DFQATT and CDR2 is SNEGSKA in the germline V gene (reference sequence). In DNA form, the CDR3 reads TGCAGTGCTAGAGTGTTAGCAGTGTTCTTC. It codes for CSARVLAVFF.

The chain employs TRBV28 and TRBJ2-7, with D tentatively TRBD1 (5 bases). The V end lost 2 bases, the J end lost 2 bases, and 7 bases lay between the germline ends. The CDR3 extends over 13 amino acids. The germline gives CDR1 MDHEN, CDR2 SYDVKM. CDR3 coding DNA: TGTGCCAGCAGTTTAGAGGACACCTACGAGCAGTACTTC. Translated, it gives CASSLEDTYEQYF.

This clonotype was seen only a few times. CDR3 coding DNA: TGTGCTAGTGGTTTGGTACTTTTGGGGGCTAGGACCTACGAGCAGTACTTC. Amino acids: CASGLVLLGARTYEQYF. The V gene is TRBV12-5, the J gene TRBJ2-7; tentatively, D is TRBD1 (6 bases). The CDR3 is 17 amino acids. The V and J ends lost 0 bases and 2 bases respectively, with 17 bases between them. Germline loops: CDR1 LGHNT, CDR2 FRNRAP.

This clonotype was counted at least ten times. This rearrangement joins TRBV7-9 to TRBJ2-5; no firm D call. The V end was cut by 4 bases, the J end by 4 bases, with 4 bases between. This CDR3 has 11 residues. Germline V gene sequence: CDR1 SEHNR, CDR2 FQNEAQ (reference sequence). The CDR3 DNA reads TGTGCCAGCAGCTGGGGAGAGACCCAGTACTTC. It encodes CASSWGETQYF.

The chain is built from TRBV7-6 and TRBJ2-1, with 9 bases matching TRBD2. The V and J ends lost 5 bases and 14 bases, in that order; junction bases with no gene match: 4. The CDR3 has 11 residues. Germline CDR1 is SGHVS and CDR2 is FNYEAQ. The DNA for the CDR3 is TGTGCCAGCAGCGGTAGCGGGAGAGAGTTCTTC. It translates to CASSGSGREFF.

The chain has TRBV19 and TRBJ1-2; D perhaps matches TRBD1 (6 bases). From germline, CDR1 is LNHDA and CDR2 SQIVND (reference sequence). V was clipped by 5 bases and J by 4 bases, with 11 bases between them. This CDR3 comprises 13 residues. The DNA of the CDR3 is TGTGCCAGTAGTGGGCTGGGGGCCTATGGCTACACCTTC. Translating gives CASSGLGAYGYTF.

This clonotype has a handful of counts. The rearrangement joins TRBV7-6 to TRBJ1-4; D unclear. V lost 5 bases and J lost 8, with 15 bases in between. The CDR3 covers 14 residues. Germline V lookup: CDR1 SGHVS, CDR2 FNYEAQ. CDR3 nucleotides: TGTGCCAGCAGCCCGGGCACCTCGGGGGAAAAACTGTTTTTT. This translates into CASSPGTSGEKLFF.

CDR3 nucleotides: TGTGCCAGCAGTTTAACACGGTACACTGAAGCTTTCTTT. Its protein product is CASSLTRYTEAFF. The chain combines TRBV12-3 or TRBV12-4 with TRBJ1-1, with D hard to call. The germline V and J ends were trimmed by 2 bases and 3 bases, with 7 bases remaining between them. The CDR3 is made up of 13 amino acids.

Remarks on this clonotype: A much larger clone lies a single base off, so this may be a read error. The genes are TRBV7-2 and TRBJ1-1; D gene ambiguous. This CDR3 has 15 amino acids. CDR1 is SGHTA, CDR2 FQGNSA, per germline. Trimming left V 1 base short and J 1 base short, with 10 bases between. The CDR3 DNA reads TGTGCCAGCAGCTTAGGTTCCTCGGGGAACACTGAAGCTTTCTTT. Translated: CASSLGSSGNTEAFF.

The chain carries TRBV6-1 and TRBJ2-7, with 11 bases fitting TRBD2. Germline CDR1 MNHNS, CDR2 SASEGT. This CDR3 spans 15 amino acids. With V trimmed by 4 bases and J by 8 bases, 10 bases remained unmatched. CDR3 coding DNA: TGTGCCAGCAGTGCAACTAGCGGGAGAGAGGGGAAGCAGTACTTC. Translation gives CASSATSGREGKQYF.

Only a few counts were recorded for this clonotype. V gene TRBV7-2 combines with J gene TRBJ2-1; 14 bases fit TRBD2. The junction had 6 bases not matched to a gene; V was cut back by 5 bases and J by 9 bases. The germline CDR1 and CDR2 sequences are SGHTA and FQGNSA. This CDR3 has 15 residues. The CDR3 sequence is CASSAGLAGASEQFF. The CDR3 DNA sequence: TGTGCCAGCAGCGCGGGACTAGCGGGAGCAAGTGAGCAGTTCTTC. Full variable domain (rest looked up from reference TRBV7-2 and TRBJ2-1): GAGVSQSPSNKVTEKGKDVELRCDPISGHTALYWYRQSLGQGLEFLIYFQGNSAPDKSGLPSDRFSAERTGGSVSTLTIQRTQQEDSAVYLCASSAGLAGASEQFFGPGTRLTVL.

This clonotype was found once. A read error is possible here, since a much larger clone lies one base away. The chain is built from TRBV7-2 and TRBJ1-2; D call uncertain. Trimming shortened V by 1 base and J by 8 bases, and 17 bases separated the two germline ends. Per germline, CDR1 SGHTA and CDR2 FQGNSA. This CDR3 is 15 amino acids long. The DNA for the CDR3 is TGTGCCAGCAGCTTAGACCCCACGCACGCGGGGGGCTACACCTTC. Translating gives CASSLDPTHAGGYTF.

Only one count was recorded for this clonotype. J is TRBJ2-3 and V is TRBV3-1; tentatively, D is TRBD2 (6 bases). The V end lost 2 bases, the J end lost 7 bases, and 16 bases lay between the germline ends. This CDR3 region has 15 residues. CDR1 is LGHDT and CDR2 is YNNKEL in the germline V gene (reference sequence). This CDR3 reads CASSQFGGIGNTQYF. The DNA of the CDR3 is TGTGCCAGCAGCCAATTCGGGGGAATTGGGAATACGCAGTATTTT.